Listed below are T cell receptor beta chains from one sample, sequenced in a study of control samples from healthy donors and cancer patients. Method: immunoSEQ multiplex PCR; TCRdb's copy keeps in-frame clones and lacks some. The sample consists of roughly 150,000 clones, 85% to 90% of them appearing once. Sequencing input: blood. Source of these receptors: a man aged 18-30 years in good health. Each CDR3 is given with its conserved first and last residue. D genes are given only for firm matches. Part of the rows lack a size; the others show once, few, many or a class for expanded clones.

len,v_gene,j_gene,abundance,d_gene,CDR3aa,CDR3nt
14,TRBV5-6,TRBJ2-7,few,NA,CASSLVGIPYEQYF,TGTGCCAGCAGCTTGGTGGGTATTCCCTACGAGCAGTACTTC
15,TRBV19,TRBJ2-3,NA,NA,CASTRGAGATDTQYF,TGTGCCAGTACCAGAGGGGCGGGGGCCACAGATACGCAGTATTTT
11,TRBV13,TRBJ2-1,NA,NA,CASSRNNEQFF,TGTGCCAGCAGCCGCAACAATGAGCAGTTCTTC
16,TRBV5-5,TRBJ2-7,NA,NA,CASSLTGLGGSYEQYF,TGTGCCAGCAGCTTGACTGGGTTGGGTGGCTCCTACGAGCAGTACTTC
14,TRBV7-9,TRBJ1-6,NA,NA,CASSASSYNSPLHF,TGTGCCAGCAGCGCAAGCTCCTATAATTCACCCCTCCACTTT
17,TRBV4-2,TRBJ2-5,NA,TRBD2,CASSQSGRAGGGETQYF,TGTGCCAGCAGCCAATCGGGCCGAGCGGGGGGCGGGGAGACCCAGTACTTC
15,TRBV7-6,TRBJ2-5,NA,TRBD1,CASSSTGGARETQYF,TGTGCCAGCAGTTCAACAGGGGGCGCGAGGGAGACCCAGTACTTC
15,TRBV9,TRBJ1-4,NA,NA,CASSVGQTTNEKLFF,TGTGCCAGCAGCGTAGGGCAGACAACTAATGAAAAACTGTTTTTT
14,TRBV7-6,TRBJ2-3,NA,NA,CASSLGTLTDTQYF,TGTGCCAGCAGCTTAGGGACACTCACAGATACGCAGTATTTT
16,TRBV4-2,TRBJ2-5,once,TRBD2,CASSPGTSGVRETQYF,TGTGCCAGCAGCCCGGGGACTAGCGGGGTGCGCGAGACCCAGTACTTC
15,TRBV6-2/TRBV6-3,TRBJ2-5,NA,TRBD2,CASSSMGLAEETQYF,TGTGCCAGCAGTTCCATGGGACTAGCGGAAGAGACCCAGTACTTC
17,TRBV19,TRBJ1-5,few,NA,CASSILEDRPRNQPQHF,TGTGCCAGTAGTATTTTGGAGGACAGACCCCGCAATCAGCCCCAGCATTTT
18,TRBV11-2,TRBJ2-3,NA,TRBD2,CASSPPTSGGWGTDTQYF,TGTGCCAGCAGCCCACCGACTAGCGGGGGGTGGGGCACAGATACGCAGTATTTT
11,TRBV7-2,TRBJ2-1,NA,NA,CASSLGPIGFF,TGTGCCAGCAGCTTAGGGCCAATAGGGTTCTTC
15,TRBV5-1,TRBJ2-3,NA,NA,CASSHSGSSADTQYF,TGCGCCAGCAGCCATTCAGGGAGTTCCGCAGATACGCAGTATTTT
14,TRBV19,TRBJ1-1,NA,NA,CASSIDTGRSEAFF,TGTGCCAGTAGTATAGATACCGGTCGTTCTGAAGCTTTCTTT
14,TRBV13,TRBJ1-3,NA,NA,CASSSARAGNTIYF,TGTGCCAGCAGCTCCGCAAGAGCCGGAAACACCATATATTTT
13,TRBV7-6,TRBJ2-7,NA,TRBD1,CASSLNRGNEQYF,TGTGCCAGCAGCTTAAACAGGGGTAACGAGCAGTACTTC
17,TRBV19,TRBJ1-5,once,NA,CASSIVFSGDSNQPQHF,TGTGCCAGTAGTATAGTGTTTTCGGGAGATAGCAATCAGCCCCAGCATTTT
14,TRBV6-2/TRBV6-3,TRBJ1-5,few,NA,CASSYGQGGQPQHF,TGTGCCAGCAGTTACGGGCAGGGAGGCCAGCCCCAGCATTTT
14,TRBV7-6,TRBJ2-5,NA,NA,CASSFSGYQETQYF,TGTGCCAGCAGCTTTAGCGGTTACCAAGAGACCCAGTACTTC
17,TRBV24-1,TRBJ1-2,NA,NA,CATSDPFGDTGDYGYTF,TGTGCCACCAGTGACCCCTTTGGAGACACAGGAGACTATGGCTACACCTTC
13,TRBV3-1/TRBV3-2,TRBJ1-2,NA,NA,CASSQRDNSGYTF,TGTGCCAGCAGCCAACGGGACAACTCTGGCTACACCTTC
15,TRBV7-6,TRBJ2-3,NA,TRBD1,CASSLGTGGQDTQYF,TGTGCCAGCAGCTTAGGGACAGGGGGACAAGATACGCAGTATTTT
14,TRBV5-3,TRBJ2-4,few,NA,CARSLGFQGNIQYF,TGTGCCAGAAGCTTGGGTTTTCAGGGAAACATTCAGTACTTC
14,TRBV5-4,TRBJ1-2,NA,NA,CASSLQGSNYGYTF,TGTGCCAGCAGCTTGCAGGGTTCTAACTATGGCTACACCTTC
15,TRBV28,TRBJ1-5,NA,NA,CASSLAREGNQPQHF,TGTGCCAGCAGTTTAGCAAGGGAGGGCAATCAGCCCCAGCATTTT
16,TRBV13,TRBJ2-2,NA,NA,CASSLGTGGNTGELFF,TGTGCCAGCAGCTTAGGTACAGGCGGGAACACCGGGGAGCTGTTTTTT
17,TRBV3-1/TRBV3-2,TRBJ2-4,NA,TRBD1,CASSQRQGAVAKNIQYF,TGTGCCAGCAGCCAGAGGCAGGGGGCTGTAGCCAAAAACATTCAGTACTTC